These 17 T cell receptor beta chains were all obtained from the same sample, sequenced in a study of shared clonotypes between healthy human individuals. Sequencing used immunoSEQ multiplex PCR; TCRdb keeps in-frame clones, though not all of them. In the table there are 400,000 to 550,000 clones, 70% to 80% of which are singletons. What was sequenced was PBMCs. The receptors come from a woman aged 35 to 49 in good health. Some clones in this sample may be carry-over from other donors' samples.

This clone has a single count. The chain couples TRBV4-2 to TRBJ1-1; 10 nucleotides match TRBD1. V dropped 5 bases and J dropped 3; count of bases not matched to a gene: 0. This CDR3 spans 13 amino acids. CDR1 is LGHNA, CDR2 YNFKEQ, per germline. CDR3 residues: CASSGTGDTEAFF. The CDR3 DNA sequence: TGTGCCAGCAGCGGGACAGGGGACACTGAAGCTTTCTTT.

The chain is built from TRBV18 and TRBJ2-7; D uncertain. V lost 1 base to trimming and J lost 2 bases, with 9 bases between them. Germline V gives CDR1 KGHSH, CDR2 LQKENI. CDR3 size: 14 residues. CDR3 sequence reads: CASSPRADTYEQYF. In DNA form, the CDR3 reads TGTGCCAGCTCACCACGGGCAGATACCTACGAGCAGTACTTC.

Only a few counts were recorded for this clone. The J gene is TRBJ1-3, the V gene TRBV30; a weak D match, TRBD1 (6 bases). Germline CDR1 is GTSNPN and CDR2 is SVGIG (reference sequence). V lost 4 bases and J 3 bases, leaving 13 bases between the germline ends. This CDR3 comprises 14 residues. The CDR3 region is CAWTNREGGNTIYF. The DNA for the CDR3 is TGTGCCTGGACGAACAGGGAGGGTGGAAACACCATATATTTT.

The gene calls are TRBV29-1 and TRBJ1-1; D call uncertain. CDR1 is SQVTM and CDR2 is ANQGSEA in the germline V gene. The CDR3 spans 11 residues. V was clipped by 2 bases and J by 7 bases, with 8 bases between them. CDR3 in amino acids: CSVESGFEAFF. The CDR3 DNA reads TGCAGCGTTGAATCTGGGTTTGAAGCTTTCTTT.

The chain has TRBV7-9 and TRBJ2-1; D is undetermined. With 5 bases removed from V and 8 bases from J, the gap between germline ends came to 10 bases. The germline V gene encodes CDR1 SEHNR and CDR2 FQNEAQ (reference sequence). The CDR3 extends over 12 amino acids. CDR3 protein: CASSPDVYEQFF. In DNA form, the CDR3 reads TGTGCCAGCAGCCCAGACGTATATGAGCAGTTCTTC.

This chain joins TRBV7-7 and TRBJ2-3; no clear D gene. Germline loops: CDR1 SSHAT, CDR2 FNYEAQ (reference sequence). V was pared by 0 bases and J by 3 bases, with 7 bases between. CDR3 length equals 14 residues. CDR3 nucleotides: TGTGCCAGCAGCTTAGCGCATGGGACAGATACGCAGTATTTT. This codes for CASSLAHGTDTQYF.

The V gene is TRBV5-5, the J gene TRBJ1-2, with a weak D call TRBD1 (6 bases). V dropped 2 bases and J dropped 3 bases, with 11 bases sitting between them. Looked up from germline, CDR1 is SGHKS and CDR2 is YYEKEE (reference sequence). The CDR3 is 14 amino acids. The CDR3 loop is CASSFRTEDYGYTF. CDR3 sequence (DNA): TGTGCCAGCAGCTTTCGGACAGAGGACTATGGCTACACCTTC.

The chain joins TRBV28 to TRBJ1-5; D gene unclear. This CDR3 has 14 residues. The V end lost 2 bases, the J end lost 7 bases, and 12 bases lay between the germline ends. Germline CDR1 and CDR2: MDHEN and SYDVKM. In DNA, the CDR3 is TGTGCCAGCAGTTTAGGTAGGGTCGGGCAGCCCCAGCATTTT. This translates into CASSLGRVGQPQHF. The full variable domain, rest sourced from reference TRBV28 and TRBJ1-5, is DVKVTQSSRYLVKRTGEKVFLECVQDMDHENMFWYRQDPGLGLRLIYFSYDVKMKEKGDIPEGYSVSREKKERFSLILESASTNQTSMYLCASSLGRVGQPQHFGDGTRLSIL.

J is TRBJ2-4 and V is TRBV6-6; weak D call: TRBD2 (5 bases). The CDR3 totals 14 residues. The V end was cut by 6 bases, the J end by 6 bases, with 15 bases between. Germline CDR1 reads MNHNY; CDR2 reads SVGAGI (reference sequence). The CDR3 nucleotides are TGTGCCAGCAGCCCGAGGGAGCTCGGAAACATTCAGTACTTC. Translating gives CASSPRELGNIQYF.

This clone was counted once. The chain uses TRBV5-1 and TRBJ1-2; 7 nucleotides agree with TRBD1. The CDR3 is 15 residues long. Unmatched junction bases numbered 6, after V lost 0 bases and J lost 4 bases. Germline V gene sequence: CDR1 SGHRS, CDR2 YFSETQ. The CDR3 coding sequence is TGCGCCAGCAGCTTGGACGGGGGACAGCCCTATGGCTACACCTTC. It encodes CASSLDGGQPYGYTF.

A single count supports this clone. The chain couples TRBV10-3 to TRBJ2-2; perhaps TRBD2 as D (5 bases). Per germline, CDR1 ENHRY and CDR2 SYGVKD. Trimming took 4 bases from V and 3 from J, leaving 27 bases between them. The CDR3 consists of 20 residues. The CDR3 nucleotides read TGTGCCATCAGTGTGGGGATACCGGGTCAAGTCTCCGGGGACACCGGGGAGCTGTTTTTT. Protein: CAISVGIPGQVSGDTGELFF.

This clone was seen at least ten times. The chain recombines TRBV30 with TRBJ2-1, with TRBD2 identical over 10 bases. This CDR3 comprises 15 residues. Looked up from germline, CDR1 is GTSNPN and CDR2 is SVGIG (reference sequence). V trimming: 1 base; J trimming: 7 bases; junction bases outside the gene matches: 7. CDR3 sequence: CAWSGTSGPQNEQFF. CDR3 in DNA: TGTGCCTGGAGTGGGACTAGCGGACCACAGAATGAGCAGTTCTTC.

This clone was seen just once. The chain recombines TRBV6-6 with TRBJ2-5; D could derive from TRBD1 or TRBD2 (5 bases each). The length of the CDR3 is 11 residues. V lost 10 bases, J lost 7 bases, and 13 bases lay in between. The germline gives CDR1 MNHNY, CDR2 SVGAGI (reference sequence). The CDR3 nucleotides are TGTGCCACCGGACTTACAGGGACCCAGTACTTC. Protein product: CATGLTGTQYF.

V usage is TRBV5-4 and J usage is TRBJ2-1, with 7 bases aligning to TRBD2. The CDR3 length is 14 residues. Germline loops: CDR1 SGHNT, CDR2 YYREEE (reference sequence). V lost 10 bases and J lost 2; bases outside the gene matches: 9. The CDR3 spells CAAVKAGTYNEQFF. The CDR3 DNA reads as TGTGCCGCAGTAAAAGCGGGGACCTACAATGAGCAGTTCTTC.

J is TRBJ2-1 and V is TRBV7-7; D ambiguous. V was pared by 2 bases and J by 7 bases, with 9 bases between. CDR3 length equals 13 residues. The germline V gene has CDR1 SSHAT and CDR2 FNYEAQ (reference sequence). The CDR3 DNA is TGTGCCAGCAGCTTACAACTCAGTAATGAGCAGTTCTTC. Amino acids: CASSLQLSNEQFF.

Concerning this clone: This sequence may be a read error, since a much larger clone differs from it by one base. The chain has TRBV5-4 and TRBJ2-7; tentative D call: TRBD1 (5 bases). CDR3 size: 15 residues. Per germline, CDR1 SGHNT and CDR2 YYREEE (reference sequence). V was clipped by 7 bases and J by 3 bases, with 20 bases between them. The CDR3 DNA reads TGTGCCAGCGGCCTTGACAGTGGGGCCTACTACGAGCAGTACTTC. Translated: CASGLDSGAYYEQYF.

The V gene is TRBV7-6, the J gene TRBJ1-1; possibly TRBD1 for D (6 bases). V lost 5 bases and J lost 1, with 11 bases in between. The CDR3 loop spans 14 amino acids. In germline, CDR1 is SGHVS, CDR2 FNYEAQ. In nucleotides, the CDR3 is TGTGCCAGCAGCCTGGGGGCCGAGAACACTGAAGCTTTCTTT. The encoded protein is CASSLGAENTEAFF.